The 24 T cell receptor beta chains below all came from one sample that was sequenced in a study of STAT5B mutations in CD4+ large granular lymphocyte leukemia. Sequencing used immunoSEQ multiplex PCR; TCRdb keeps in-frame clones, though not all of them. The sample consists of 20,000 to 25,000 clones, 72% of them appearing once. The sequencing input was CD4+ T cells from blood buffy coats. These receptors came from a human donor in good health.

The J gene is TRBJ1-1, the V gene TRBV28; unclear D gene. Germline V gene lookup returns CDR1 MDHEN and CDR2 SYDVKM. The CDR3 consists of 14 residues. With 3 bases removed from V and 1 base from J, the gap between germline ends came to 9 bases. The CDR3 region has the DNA TGTGCCAGCAGTTTGGTACAGACGAACACTGAAGCTTTCTTT. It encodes CASSLVQTNTEAFF.

CDR3 region: CASSFGISLNTEAFF. For the CDR3, the DNA is TGTGCCAGCAGCTTTGGGATCAGCCTGAACACTGAAGCTTTCTTT. This rearrangement joins TRBV5-5 to TRBJ1-1; D gene uncertain. Trimming cost V 2 bases and J 0 bases, with 11 bases left between them. CDR3 length: 15 amino acids. Germline V gene sequence: CDR1 SGHKS, CDR2 YYEKEE (reference sequence).

The CDR3 DNA sequence: TGTGCCAGCAGTTTATCGGGGGGTAGGAAGCAGTACTTC. Translating gives CASSLSGGRKQYF. The chain recombines TRBV28 with TRBJ2-7, with TRBD2 matching 7 bases. Germline CDR1 is MDHEN and CDR2 is SYDVKM. This CDR3 contains 13 residues. Trimming removed 1 base from V and 8 bases from J; junction bases left unmatched: 5.

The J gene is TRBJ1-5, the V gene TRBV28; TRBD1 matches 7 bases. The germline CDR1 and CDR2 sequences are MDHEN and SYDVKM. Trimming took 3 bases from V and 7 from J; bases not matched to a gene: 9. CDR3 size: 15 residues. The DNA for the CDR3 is TGTGCCAGCAGTTTTTGGCAGGGGGTCGGCCAGCCCCAGCATTTT. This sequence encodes CASSFWQGVGQPQHF.

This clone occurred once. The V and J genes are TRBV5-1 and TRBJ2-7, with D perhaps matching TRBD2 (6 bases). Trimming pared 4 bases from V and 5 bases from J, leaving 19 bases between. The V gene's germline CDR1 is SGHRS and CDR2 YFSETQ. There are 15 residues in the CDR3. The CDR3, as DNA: TGCGCCAGCAGCCCTGCCGGGCCGCGGGGCCACGAGCAGTACTTC. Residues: CASSPAGPRGHEQYF.

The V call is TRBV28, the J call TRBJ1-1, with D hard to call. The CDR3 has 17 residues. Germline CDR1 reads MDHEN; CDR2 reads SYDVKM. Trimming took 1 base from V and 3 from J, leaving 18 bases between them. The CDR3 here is CASSLLVSRGIDTEAFF. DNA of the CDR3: TGTGCCAGCAGTTTATTAGTATCCCGGGGAATCGACACTGAAGCTTTCTTT.

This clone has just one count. The CDR3 sequence: CASSLGGGGRKETQYF. The CDR3 DNA follows: TGCGCCAGCAGCTTGGGAGGAGGGGGGCGGAAAGAGACCCAGTACTTC. This chain uses TRBV5-1 with TRBJ2-5; either TRBD1 or TRBD2 may fit D (6 bases each). The V gene's germline CDR1 is SGHRS and CDR2 YFSETQ. This CDR3 is 16 amino acids long. V lost 0 bases, J lost 3 bases, and 15 bases lay in between.

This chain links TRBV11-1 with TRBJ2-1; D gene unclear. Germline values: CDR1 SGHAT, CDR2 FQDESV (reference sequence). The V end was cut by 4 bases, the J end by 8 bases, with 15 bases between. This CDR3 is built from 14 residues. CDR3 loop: CASSSRPGVHEQFF. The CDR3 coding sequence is TGTGCCAGCAGCTCCAGACCGGGTGTCCATGAGCAGTTCTTC.

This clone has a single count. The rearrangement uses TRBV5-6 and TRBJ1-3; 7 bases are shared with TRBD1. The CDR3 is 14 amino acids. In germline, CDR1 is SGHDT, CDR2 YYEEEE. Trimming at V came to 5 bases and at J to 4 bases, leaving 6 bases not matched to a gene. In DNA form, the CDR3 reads TGTGCCAGCAGTAACCGGGACAGAGGAAACACCATATATTTT. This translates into CASSNRDRGNTIYF.

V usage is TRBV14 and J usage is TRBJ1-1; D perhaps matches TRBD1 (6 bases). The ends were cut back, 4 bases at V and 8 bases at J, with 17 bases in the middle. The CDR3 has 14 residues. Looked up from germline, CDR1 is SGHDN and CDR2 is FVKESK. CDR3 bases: TGTGCCAGCAGCCGTCGACAGGTTGCTAGGGAAGCTTTCTTT. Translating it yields CASSRRQVAREAFF. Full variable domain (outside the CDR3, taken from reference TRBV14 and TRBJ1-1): EAGVTQFPSHSVIEKGQTVTLRCDPISGHDNLYWYRRVMGKEIKFLLHFVKESKQDESGMPNNRFLAERTGGTYSTLKVQPAELEDSGVYFCASSRRQVAREAFFGQGTRLTVV.

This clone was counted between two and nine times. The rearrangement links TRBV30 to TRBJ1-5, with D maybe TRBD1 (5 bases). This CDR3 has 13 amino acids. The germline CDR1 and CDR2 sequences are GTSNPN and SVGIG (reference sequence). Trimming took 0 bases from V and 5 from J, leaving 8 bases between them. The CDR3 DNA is TGTGCCTGGAGTGTACGGGGGGATCAGCCCCAGCATTTT. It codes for CAWSVRGDQPQHF.

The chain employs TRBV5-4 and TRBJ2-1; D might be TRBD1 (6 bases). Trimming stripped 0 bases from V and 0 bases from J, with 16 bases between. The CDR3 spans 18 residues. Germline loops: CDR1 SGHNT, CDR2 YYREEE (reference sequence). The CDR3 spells CASSLGGGGKSSYNEQFF. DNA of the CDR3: TGTGCCAGCAGCTTGGGGGGTGGGGGCAAGAGCTCCTACAATGAGCAGTTCTTC.

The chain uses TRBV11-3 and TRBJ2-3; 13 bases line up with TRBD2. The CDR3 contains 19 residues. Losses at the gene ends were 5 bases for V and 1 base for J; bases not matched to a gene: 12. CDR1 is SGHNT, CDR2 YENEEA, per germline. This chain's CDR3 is CASSPTPGLAGKGTDTQYF. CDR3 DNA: TGTGCCAGCAGCCCTACCCCGGGACTAGCGGGGAAAGGCACAGATACGCAGTATTTT.

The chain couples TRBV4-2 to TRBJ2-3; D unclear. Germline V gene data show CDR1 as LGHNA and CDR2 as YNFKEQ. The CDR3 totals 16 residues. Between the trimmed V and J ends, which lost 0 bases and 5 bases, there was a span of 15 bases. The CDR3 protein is CASSQEVNSIGDTQYF. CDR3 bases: TGTGCCAGCAGCCAAGAGGTCAACTCCATTGGAGATACGCAGTATTTT.

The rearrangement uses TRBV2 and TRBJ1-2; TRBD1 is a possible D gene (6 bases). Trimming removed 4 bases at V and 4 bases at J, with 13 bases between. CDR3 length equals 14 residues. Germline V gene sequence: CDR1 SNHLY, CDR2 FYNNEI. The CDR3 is CASSVKGDTYGYTF. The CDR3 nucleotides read TGTGCCAGCAGTGTTAAAGGGGACACCTATGGCTACACCTTC.

CDR3 region: CASSSREGFYGYTF. In nucleotides, the CDR3 is TGTGCCAGCAGTTCCAGGGAGGGCTTCTATGGCTACACCTTC. The chain couples TRBV6-6 to TRBJ1-2; the D gene is possibly TRBD1 (5 bases). The CDR3 is 14 amino acids. Germline CDR1 MNHNY, CDR2 SVGAGI (reference sequence). V lost 4 bases and J 4 bases, leaving 13 bases between the germline ends.

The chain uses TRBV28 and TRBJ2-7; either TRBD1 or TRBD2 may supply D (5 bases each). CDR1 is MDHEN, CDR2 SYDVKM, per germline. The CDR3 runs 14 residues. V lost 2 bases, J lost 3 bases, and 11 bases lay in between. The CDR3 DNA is TGTGCCAGCAGTTTAGCAGGGAGTAACTACGAGCAGTACTTC. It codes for CASSLAGSNYEQYF.

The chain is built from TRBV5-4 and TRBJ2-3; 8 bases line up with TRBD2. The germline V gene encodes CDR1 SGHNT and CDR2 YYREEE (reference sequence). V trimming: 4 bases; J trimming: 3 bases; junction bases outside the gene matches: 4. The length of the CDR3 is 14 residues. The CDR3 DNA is TGTGCCAGCAGCCTGCGGGGGGCTACAGATACGCAGTATTTT. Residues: CASSLRGATDTQYF. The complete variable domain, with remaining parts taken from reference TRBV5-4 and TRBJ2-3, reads ETGVTQSPTHLIKTRGQQVTLRCSSQSGHNTVSWYQQALGQGPQFIFQYYREEENGRGNFPPRFSGLQFPNYSSELNVNALELDDSALYLCASSLRGATDTQYFGPGTRLTVL.

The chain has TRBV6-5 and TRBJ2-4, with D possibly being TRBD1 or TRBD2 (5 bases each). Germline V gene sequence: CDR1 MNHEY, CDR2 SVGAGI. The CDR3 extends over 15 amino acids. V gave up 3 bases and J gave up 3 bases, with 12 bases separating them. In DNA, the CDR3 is TGTGCCAGCAGTTATTTGGGGACGGACAAAAACATTCAGTACTTC. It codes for CASSYLGTDKNIQYF.

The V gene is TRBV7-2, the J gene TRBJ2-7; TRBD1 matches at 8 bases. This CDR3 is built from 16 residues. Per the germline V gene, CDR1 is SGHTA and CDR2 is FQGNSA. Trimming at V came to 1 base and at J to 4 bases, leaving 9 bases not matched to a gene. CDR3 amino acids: CASSLGTGSSQYEQYF. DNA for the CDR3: TGTGCCAGCAGCTTAGGGACAGGGTCCTCCCAATACGAGCAGTACTTC. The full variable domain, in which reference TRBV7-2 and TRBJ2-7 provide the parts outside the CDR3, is GAGVSQSPSNKVTEKGKDVELRCDPISGHTALYWYRQSLGQGLEFLIYFQGNSAPDKSGLPSDRFSAERTGGSVSTLTIQRTQQEDSAVYLCASSLGTGSSQYEQYFGPGTRLTVT.

CDR3 region: CASSSTGGTGSSGNTIYF. CDR3 nucleotide sequence: TGTGCCAGCAGCTCGACAGGAGGGACAGGGTCTTCTGGAAACACCATATATTTT. The gene calls are TRBV7-6 and TRBJ1-3; 9 positions match TRBD1. The germline CDR1 and CDR2 sequences are SGHVS and FNYEAQ. The CDR3 totals 18 residues. V was clipped by 4 bases and J by 1 base; unmatched bases: 11.

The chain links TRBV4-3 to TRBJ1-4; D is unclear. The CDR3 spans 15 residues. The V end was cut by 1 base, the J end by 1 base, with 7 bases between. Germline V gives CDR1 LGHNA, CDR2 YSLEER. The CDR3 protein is CASSQVAGTNEKLFF. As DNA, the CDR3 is TGCGCCAGCAGCCAAGTAGCAGGAACTAATGAAAAACTGTTTTTT.

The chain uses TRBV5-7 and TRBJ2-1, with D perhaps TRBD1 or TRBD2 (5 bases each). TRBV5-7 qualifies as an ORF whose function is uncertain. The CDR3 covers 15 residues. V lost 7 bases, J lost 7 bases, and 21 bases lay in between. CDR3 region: CASRGGLLTLNEQFF. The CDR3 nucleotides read TGTGCCAGCCGGGGCGGACTTTTGACTCTGAATGAGCAGTTCTTC.

CDR3 loop: CASVRGVGYYGYTF. The CDR3 coding sequence is TGTGCCAGCGTACGAGGGGTTGGGTACTATGGCTACACCTTC. The chain uses TRBV6-5 and TRBJ1-2, with TRBD1 as a possible D gene (5 bases). The germline CDR1 and CDR2 sequences are MNHEY and SVGAGI. This CDR3 region has 14 residues. V was cut by 8 bases and J by 3 bases, with 16 bases left in between.